These 24 T cell receptor beta chains came from one sample sequenced in a study of T cell responses to AZD1222 COVID-19 vaccine. Generated by immunoSEQ multiplex PCR, the TCRdb table keeps only in-frame clones and is missing some. The table records 75,000 to 100,000 clones, more than 90% of them present only once. Sequences were derived from peripheral blood, sampled on day 0 of AZD1222 vaccination. The receptors stem from an adult in good health.

The chain carries TRBV11-2 and TRBJ1-2; no reliable D call. The CDR3 contains 14 residues. Trimming left V 1 base short and J 5 bases short, with 11 bases between. Per germline, CDR1 SGHAT and CDR2 FQNNGV. CDR3 sequence reads: CASSLVGSGYGYTF. The CDR3 DNA sequence: TGTGCCAGCAGCTTAGTCGGCAGCGGGTATGGCTACACCTTC.

This rearrangement joins TRBV16 to TRBJ1-5, with 8 nucleotides matching TRBD1. The CDR3 covers 15 residues. In germline, CDR1 is KGHSY, CDR2 FQNENV. V was clipped by 0 bases and J by 6 bases; unmatched bases: 4. The CDR3 DNA follows: TGTGCCAGCAGCCAATCCGGACAGGGTGGTCAGCCCCAGCATTTT. Its translation is CASSQSGQGGQPQHF.

This clone was observed a handful of times. The chain recombines TRBV6-1 with TRBJ1-6; 7 bases fit TRBD1. There are 14 residues in the CDR3. Per germline, CDR1 MNHNS and CDR2 SASEGT. The V segment lost 3 bases and the J segment 7 bases; nucleotides outside the gene matches: 3. The CDR3 nucleotides read TGTGCCAGCAGTGACAGGGGGTTGAATTCACCCCTCCACTTT. It codes for CASSDRGLNSPLHF.

The V and J genes are TRBV2 and TRBJ2-7, with unresolved D. The V gene lost 6 bases and the J gene lost 2 bases, with 8 bases spanning the gap. This CDR3 is 12 amino acids long. From germline, CDR1 is SNHLY and CDR2 FYNNEI. The CDR3 coding sequence is TGTGCCAGCAGGCCGGAACCCTACGAGCAGTACTTC. This translates into CASRPEPYEQYF.

This chain joins TRBV4-2 and TRBJ2-2; 12 bases line up with TRBD2. The CDR3 is 20 amino acids. The trim removed 4 bases at V and 5 bases at J, leaving 17 bases unmatched. Germline CDR1 LGHNA, CDR2 YNFKEQ. CDR3 coding DNA: TGTGCCAGCAGCCGCCGAATTTCCCAGACTAGCGGGAGCTCTACCGGGGAGCTGTTTTTT. Amino acids: CASSRRISQTSGSSTGELFF.

V and J are TRBV3-1 (or the pseudogene TRBV3-2) and TRBJ2-5; D call uncertain. CDR3 size: 14 residues. Looked up from germline, CDR1 is LGHDT and CDR2 is YNNKEL (reference sequence). V shed 0 bases and J shed 5 bases, with 10 bases lying between them. DNA of the CDR3: TGTGCCAGCAGCCAAGATAAAGTGTACGAGACCCAGTACTTC. Protein: CASSQDKVYETQYF.

The rearrangement links TRBV27 to TRBJ1-1, with D tentatively TRBD1 (6 bases). V lost 4 bases, J lost 2 bases, and 11 bases lay in between. The CDR3 has 14 residues. Germline V gene lookup returns CDR1 MNHEY and CDR2 SMNVEV (reference sequence). As DNA, the CDR3 is TGTGCCAGCAGTTGGGGGCAGGGTAACACTGAAGCTTTCTTT. Its protein is CASSWGQGNTEAFF.

V usage is TRBV6-4 and J usage is TRBJ2-6; D might be TRBD1 (6 bases). V was shortened by 5 bases and J by 1 base, with 9 bases between the two germline ends. Germline CDR1 and CDR2: MRHNA and SNTAGT. This CDR3 has 15 residues. CDR3 in amino acids: CASSPQGSGANVLTF. The CDR3 region has the DNA TGTGCCAGCAGTCCACAGGGATCTGGGGCCAACGTCCTGACTTTC.

The chain employs TRBV6-5 and TRBJ1-1; D gene unclear. Germline lookup yields CDR1 MNHEY and CDR2 SVGAGI. The V end was cut by 6 bases, the J end by 1 base, with 9 bases between. This CDR3 spans 13 amino acids. Here the CDR3 reads CASREVSNTEAFF. The CDR3 DNA reads TGTGCCAGCAGGGAGGTGTCGAACACTGAAGCTTTCTTT.

The V call is TRBV11-2, the J call TRBJ2-7; the D gene is possibly TRBD1 (6 bases). Germline CDR1 is SGHAT and CDR2 is FQNNGV. Trimming took off 3 bases at V and 5 bases at J, with 17 bases between the two ends. This CDR3 comprises 15 residues. CDR3 sequence (DNA): TGTGCCAGCAGCTTTGGGGGAACAGGGTCCAACGAGCAGTACTTC. Translating gives CASSFGGTGSNEQYF. Full variable domain (missing parts from reference TRBV11-2 and TRBJ2-7): EAGVAQSPRYKIIEKRQSVAFWCNPISGHATLYWYQQILGQGPKLLIQFQNNGVVDDSQLPKDRFSAERLKGVDSTLKIQPAKLEDSAVYLCASSFGGTGSNEQYFGPGTRLTVT.

The V gene is TRBV6-5, the J gene TRBJ1-6; 8 positions match TRBD1. The CDR3 length is 15 residues. The germline V gene has CDR1 MNHEY and CDR2 SVGAGI. V shed 7 bases, J shed 7 bases, and the junction held 9 bases outside the gene matches. The CDR3 region has the DNA TGTGCCAGCACCCCCGGGACAGGAAGGAATTCACCCCTCCACTTT. Amino acids: CASTPGTGRNSPLHF.

The rearrangement joins TRBV9 to TRBJ1-5, with D maybe TRBD1 (5 bases). Trimming stripped 4 bases from V and 5 bases from J, with 13 bases between. This CDR3 region has 14 residues. Germline V lookup: CDR1 SGDLS, CDR2 YYNGEE. The CDR3 bases are TGTGCCAGCAGCCGGGACGTTCGGGATCAGCCCCAGCATTTT. This translates into CASSRDVRDQPQHF.

The chain links TRBV9 to TRBJ1-6, with D possibly matching TRBD1 (5 bases). Between the trimmed V and J ends, which lost 1 base and 8 bases, there was a span of 10 bases. The CDR3 runs to 14 residues. Germline V gene data show CDR1 as SGDLS and CDR2 as YYNGEE. The CDR3 DNA is TGTGCCAGCAGCGTAAAGGGGAAGGATTCACCCCTCCACTTT. The encoded protein is CASSVKGKDSPLHF.

The chain employs TRBV28 and TRBJ1-5; D gene unclear. Germline loops: CDR1 MDHEN, CDR2 SYDVKM. V gave up 5 bases and J gave up 2 bases, with 10 bases separating them. The CDR3 sequence is 14 residues long. CDR3 DNA sequence: TGTGCCAGCAGTCCCCGACCTGGCAATCAGCCCCAGCATTTT. It yields the protein CASSPRPGNQPQHF.

The chain uses TRBV7-9 and TRBJ2-7; D not resolved. CDR1 is SEHNR and CDR2 is FQNEAQ in the germline V gene (reference sequence). This CDR3 comprises 15 residues. Trimming took off 3 bases at V and 1 base at J, with 13 bases between the two ends. CDR3 DNA: TGTGCCAGCAGCTTCAACATGGCCCGATCCTACGAGCAGTACTTC. It specifies CASSFNMARSYEQYF.

The sample holds one count of this clone. This chain connects TRBV7-3 to TRBJ2-1; D not certain. The CDR3 spans 15 residues. The germline gives CDR1 SGHTA, CDR2 FQGTGA. V lost 2 bases and J 0 bases, leaving 8 bases between the germline ends. The CDR3 coding sequence is TGTGCCAGCAGCTTAGGTGAGAGCTCCTACAATGAGCAGTTCTTC. As protein: CASSLGESSYNEQFF. Together with reference TRBV7-3 and TRBJ2-1, the CDR3 gives the full variable domain: GAGVSQTPSNKVTEKGKYVELRCDPISGHTALYWYRQSLGQGPEFLIYFQGTGAADDSGLPNDRFFAVRPEGSVSTLKIQRTERGDSAVYLCASSLGESSYNEQFFGPGTRLTVL.

In its sample, this clone was seen once. The V call is TRBV7-9, the J call TRBJ2-5; no clear D. The CDR3 sequence is 16 residues long. The V end was cut by 1 base, the J end by 2 bases, with 14 bases between. Germline V lookup: CDR1 SEHNR, CDR2 FQNEAQ (reference sequence). The CDR3 is CASSLGLAGVQETQYF. DNA for the CDR3: TGTGCCAGCAGCTTAGGTCTGGCAGGAGTACAAGAGACCCAGTACTTC.

V gene TRBV6-6 combines with J gene TRBJ2-1; D gene ambiguous. This CDR3 has 15 amino acids. CDR1 MNHNY and CDR2 SVGAGI come from the germline V gene (reference sequence). The V and J ends lost 0 bases and 7 bases respectively, with 13 bases between them. The CDR3 region has the DNA TGTGCCAGCAGTTACTCGATGGGAAGGCAAAATGAGCAGTTCTTC. This translates into CASSYSMGRQNEQFF.

V is TRBV4-1 and J is TRBJ2-3; D is unresolved. The germline gives CDR1 MGHRA, CDR2 YSYEKL. V lost 4 bases, J lost 8 bases, and 19 bases lay in between. CDR3 size: 15 residues. CDR3 DNA sequence: TGCGCCAGCAGCCTAGGGCTTAAAGGGTCTGGTACGCAGTATTTT. Translating gives CASSLGLKGSGTQYF.

The CDR3 region is CASSQDPAGGVGELFF. DNA for the CDR3: TGCGCCAGCAGCCAAGACCCAGCGGGAGGGGTCGGGGAGCTGTTTTTT. The V call is TRBV4-3, the J call TRBJ2-2, with 10 bases identical to TRBD2. There are 16 residues in the CDR3. CDR1 and CDR2 from the germline V gene are LGHNA and YSLEER. V was clipped by 0 bases and J by 7 bases; unmatched bases: 5.

The DNA of the CDR3 is TGTGCCAGCAGTGAACGGGGGGAGGGCGGCTACACCTTC. Translation gives CASSERGEGGYTF. V gene TRBV2 combines with J gene TRBJ1-2; the D gene is possibly TRBD1 (5 bases). CDR3 length equals 13 residues. Trimming took off 2 bases at V and 8 bases at J, with 12 bases between the two ends. Germline loops: CDR1 SNHLY, CDR2 FYNNEI.

The V call is TRBV29-1, the J call TRBJ1-5; D is ambiguous. The CDR3 spans 12 residues. Germline V gives CDR1 SQVTM, CDR2 ANQGSEA. V lost 7 bases and J lost 0, with 7 bases in between. This chain's CDR3 is CSAGGSNQPQHF. The CDR3 DNA reads as TGCAGCGCAGGAGGTAGCAATCAGCCCCAGCATTTT.

The chain is built from TRBV7-3 and TRBJ2-2; 9 nucleotides agree with TRBD2. This CDR3 is 16 amino acids long. Germline V lookup: CDR1 SGHTA, CDR2 FQGTGA. V shed 4 bases and J 6 bases; nucleotides not matched to a gene: 9. The chain's CDR3 is CASSYGLAGVAGELFF. For the CDR3, the DNA is TGTGCCAGCAGCTATGGGTTAGCGGGGGTCGCCGGGGAGCTGTTTTTT. The whole variable domain, filled in from reference TRBV7-3 and TRBJ2-2, reads GAGVSQTPSNKVTEKGKYVELRCDPISGHTALYWYRQSLGQGPEFLIYFQGTGAADDSGLPNDRFFAVRPEGSVSTLKIQRTERGDSAVYLCASSYGLAGVAGELFFGEGSRLTVL.

This clone showed up just a few times. The rearrangement links TRBV7-9 to TRBJ2-2; tentatively, D is TRBD1 or TRBD2 (5 bases each). This CDR3 region has 13 residues. CDR1 SEHNR and CDR2 FQNEAQ come from the germline V gene (reference sequence). V lost 11 bases to trimming and J lost 0 bases, with 10 bases between them. CDR3 sequence reads: CAGTRSNTGELFF. Written as DNA, the CDR3 is TGTGCCGGGACCCGGTCGAACACCGGGGAGCTGTTTTTT.